This TCR beta chain was documented in a study of early stage breast cancer tumors. Only in-frame clones appear in the TCRdb table, and some are missing; sequencing was by immunoSEQ multiplex PCR. The table records about 69,000 clones, approximately 80% of them present only once. The V gene's germline CDR1 is LNHDA and CDR2 SQIVND (reference sequence). The CDR3 totals 13 residues. V was pared by 10 bases and J by 8 bases, with 9 bases of the junction left unmatched. This chain joins TRBV19 and TRBJ2-1; the match to TRBD1 covers 9 bases. This clonotype was sampled from a person aged 40-50 years with breast cancer. Material for sequencing was blood. The CDR3 loop reads CATTGTGIYEQFF. DNA of the CDR3: TGTGCCACTACCGGGACAGGGATTTATGAGCAGTTCTTC.